These 14 T cell receptor beta chains were sequenced from one sample in a study of blood T cell repertoires in COVID-19. Only in-frame clones appear in the TCRdb table, and some are missing; sequencing was by immunoSEQ multiplex PCR. Altogether a few hundred thousand clones are present, about nine tenths being singletons, with the ten largest covering 2.2%. The specimen sequenced was peripheral blood. The receptor source for this set is a woman aged 45-65 years with acute or convalescent COVID-19.

V is TRBV28 and J is TRBJ2-3; 7 bases fit TRBD2. Germline V lookup: CDR1 MDHEN, CDR2 SYDVKM. This CDR3 contains 15 residues. The V segment lost 5 bases and the J segment 2 bases; nucleotides outside the gene matches: 7. DNA for the CDR3: TGTGCCAGCAGTCTTAGGGGAGGGTTCACAGATACGCAGTATTTT. Encoded protein: CASSLRGGFTDTQYF.

The J gene is TRBJ1-2, the V gene TRBV13, with no clear D. CDR1 is PRHDT, CDR2 FYEKMQ, per germline (reference sequence). The CDR3 is made up of 17 amino acids. Trimming left V 5 bases short and J 0 bases short, with 19 bases between. The CDR3 region has the DNA TGTGCCAGCAGCCCCGCCGGGTTCACAAAAACTAACTATGGCTACACCTTC. Translated: CASSPAGFTKTNYGYTF.

J is TRBJ2-3 and V is TRBV30; 10 bases are shared with TRBD2. Germline CDR1 is GTSNPN and CDR2 is SVGIG (reference sequence). The CDR3 spans 15 residues. The trim removed 1 base at V and 4 bases at J, leaving 5 bases unmatched. The CDR3 spells CAWSALAGESDTQYF. CDR3 sequence (DNA): TGTGCCTGGAGTGCGCTAGCGGGGGAGTCAGATACGCAGTATTTT. Using reference TRBV30 and TRBJ2-3 for the parts outside the CDR3, the full variable domain is SQTIHQWPATLVQPVGSPLSLECTVEGTSNPNLYWYRQAAGRGLQLLFYSVGIGQISSEVPQNLSASRPQDRQFILSSKKLLLSDSGFYLCAWSALAGESDTQYFGPGTRLTVL.

The genes are TRBV6-5 and TRBJ1-2, with D perhaps TRBD1 (5 bases). The CDR3 extends over 14 amino acids. V was shortened by 7 bases and J by 2 bases, with 14 bases between the two germline ends. Germline V lookup: CDR1 MNHEY, CDR2 SVGAGI. This CDR3 reads CASTEVGGNYGYTF. As DNA, the CDR3 is TGTGCCAGCACCGAAGTGGGGGGGAACTATGGCTACACCTTC.

The DNA for the CDR3 is TGCGCCAGCAGCCCGTTCGGGACAGGTGACTATGGCTACACCTTC. Protein product: CASSPFGTGDYGYTF. The chain recombines TRBV5-1 with TRBJ1-2; TRBD1 agrees at 8 bases. Germline CDR1 is SGHRS and CDR2 is YFSETQ. V gave up 4 bases and J gave up 3 bases; unmatched junction bases: 8. The CDR3 is made up of 15 amino acids.

The chain carries TRBV18 and TRBJ1-1; D gene ambiguous. Germline lookup yields CDR1 KGHSH and CDR2 LQKENI. Trimming pared 1 base from V and 0 bases from J, leaving 9 bases between. The CDR3 totals 15 residues. The CDR3 DNA follows: TGTGCCAGCTCACCACAAACACCGATGAACACTGAAGCTTTCTTT. Translated: CASSPQTPMNTEAFF. The full variable domain, completed using reference TRBV18 and TRBJ1-1, is NAGVMQNPRHLVRRRGQEARLRCSPMKGHSHVYWYRQLPEEGLKFMVYLQKENIIDESGMPKERFSAEFPKEGPSILRIQQVVRGDSAAYFCASSPQTPMNTEAFFGQGTRLTVV.

V gene TRBV9 combines with J gene TRBJ1-1; 8 bases are shared with TRBD1. The CDR3 consists of 15 residues. Germline lookup yields CDR1 SGDLS and CDR2 YYNGEE. Trimming removed 3 bases from V and 5 bases from J; junction bases left unmatched: 9. The chain's CDR3 is CASSALFQGATEAFF. DNA for the CDR3: TGTGCCAGCAGCGCCCTTTTCCAGGGGGCGACTGAAGCTTTCTTT.

The CDR3 is CASSESGVGTGAPSDEQFF. CDR3 bases: TGCGCCAGCAGTGAGTCTGGGGTAGGGACAGGGGCCCCCAGCGATGAGCAGTTCTTC. The chain uses TRBV10-1 and TRBJ2-1; 10 bases are shared with TRBD1. J was trimmed by 8 bases and V by 0 bases; bases with no gene match: 16. From germline, CDR1 is WNHNN and CDR2 SYGVQD (reference sequence). This CDR3 is built from 19 residues.

V and J are TRBV7-9 and TRBJ2-5; maybe TRBD1 (6 bases). Germline CDR1 is SEHNR and CDR2 is FQNEAQ (reference sequence). The CDR3 contains 15 residues. Between the trimmed V and J ends, which lost 5 bases and 5 bases, there was a span of 18 bases. The CDR3 spells CASSLLQGYGETQYF. The CDR3 coding sequence is TGTGCCAGCAGCCTTTTACAGGGATACGGGGAGACCCAGTACTTC. The variable domain in full, completed from reference TRBV7-9 and TRBJ2-5, reads DTGVSQNPRHKITKRGQNVTFRCDPISEHNRLYWYRQTLGQGPEFLTYFQNEAQLEKSRLLSDRFSAERPKGSFSTLEIQRTEQGDSAMYLCASSLLQGYGETQYFGPGTRLLVL.

The V and J genes are TRBV5-1 and TRBJ2-1, with TRBD2 as a possible D gene (6 bases). The CDR3 contains 14 residues. Germline values: CDR1 SGHRS, CDR2 YFSETQ. Trimming removed 0 bases from V and 7 bases from J, with 11 bases in between. CDR3 nucleotide sequence: TGCGCCAGCAGCTTGGGACTAGAGGGAAATGAGCAGTTCTTC. Its protein is CASSLGLEGNEQFF.

This rearrangement joins TRBV11-2 to TRBJ2-1; 16 bases align to TRBD2. V shed 6 bases and J 11 bases; nucleotides not matched to a gene: 7. The CDR3 loop spans 15 amino acids. CDR1 is SGHAT, CDR2 FQNNGV, per germline. The CDR3 nucleotides are TGTGCCAGCAGGCCTCCGGGACTAGCGGGGGGGAAGCAGTTCTTC. It translates to CASRPPGLAGGKQFF.

The chain uses TRBV24-1 and TRBJ2-4; maybe TRBD1 (5 bases). CDR3 length equals 19 residues. Germline CDR1 and CDR2: KGHDR and SFDVKD. V gave up 3 bases and J gave up 2 bases, with 22 bases separating them. CDR3 sequence (DNA): TGTGCCACCAGTGATCATCAAACCGACAGCCGTCTCCCCAAAAACATTCAGTACTTC. Protein: CATSDHQTDSRLPKNIQYF.

This rearrangement joins TRBV4-1 to TRBJ2-1; TRBD1 agrees at 12 bases. Germline CDR1 and CDR2: MGHRA and YSYEKL. V lost 0 bases, J lost 7 bases, and 13 bases stayed unmatched. The CDR3 has 19 amino acids. The CDR3 loop reads CASSQEPPEGQGAINEQFF. The CDR3 nucleotides are TGCGCCAGCAGCCAAGAGCCCCCGGAGGGACAGGGGGCGATTAATGAGCAGTTCTTC.

This rearrangement joins TRBV6-1 to TRBJ1-5, with D perhaps TRBD1 (6 bases). Germline values: CDR1 MNHNS, CDR2 SASEGT. The CDR3 has 16 residues. Trimming pared 4 bases from V and 4 bases from J, leaving 17 bases between. The CDR3 region is CASSGRDTGPNQPQHF. The CDR3 bases are TGTGCCAGCAGTGGCCGGGACACCGGTCCGAATCAGCCCCAGCATTTT.